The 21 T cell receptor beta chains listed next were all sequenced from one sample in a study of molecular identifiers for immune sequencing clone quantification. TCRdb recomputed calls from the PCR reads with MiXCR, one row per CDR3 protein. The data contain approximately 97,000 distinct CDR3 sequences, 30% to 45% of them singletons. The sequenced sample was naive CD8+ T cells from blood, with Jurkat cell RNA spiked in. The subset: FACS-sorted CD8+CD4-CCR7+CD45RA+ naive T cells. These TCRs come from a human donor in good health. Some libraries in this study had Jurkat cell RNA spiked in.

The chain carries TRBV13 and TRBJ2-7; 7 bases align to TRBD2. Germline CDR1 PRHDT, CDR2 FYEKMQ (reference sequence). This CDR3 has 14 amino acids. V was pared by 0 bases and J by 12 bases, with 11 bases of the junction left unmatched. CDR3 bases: TGTGCCAGCAGCTTAGGGAAGGGGCTAGCGGACTGGTACTTC. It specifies CASSLGKGLADWYF.

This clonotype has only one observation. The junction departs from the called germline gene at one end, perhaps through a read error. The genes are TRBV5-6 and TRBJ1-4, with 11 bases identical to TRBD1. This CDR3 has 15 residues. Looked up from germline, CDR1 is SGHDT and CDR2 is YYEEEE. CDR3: CASSIDGQGAETLFF. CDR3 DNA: TGTGCCAGCAGCATCGATGGACAGGGGGCTGAAACACTGTTTTTT.

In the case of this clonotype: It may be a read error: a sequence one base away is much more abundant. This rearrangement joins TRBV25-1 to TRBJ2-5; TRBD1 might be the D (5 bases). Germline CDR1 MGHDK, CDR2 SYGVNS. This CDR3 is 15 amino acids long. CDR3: CAGSEWGSRQETQYF. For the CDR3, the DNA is TGTGCCGGCAGTGAATGGGGCAGCCGCCAAGAGACCCAGTACTTC.

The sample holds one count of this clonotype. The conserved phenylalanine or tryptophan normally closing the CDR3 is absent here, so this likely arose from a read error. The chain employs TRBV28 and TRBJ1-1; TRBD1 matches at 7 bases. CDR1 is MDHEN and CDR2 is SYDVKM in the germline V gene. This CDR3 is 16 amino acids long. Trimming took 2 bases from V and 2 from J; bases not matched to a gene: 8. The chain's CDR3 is CASSLPLAGGNTEAFL. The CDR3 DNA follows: TGTGCCAGCAGTTTACCCCTGGCAGGGGGAAACACTGAAGCTTTCTTA.

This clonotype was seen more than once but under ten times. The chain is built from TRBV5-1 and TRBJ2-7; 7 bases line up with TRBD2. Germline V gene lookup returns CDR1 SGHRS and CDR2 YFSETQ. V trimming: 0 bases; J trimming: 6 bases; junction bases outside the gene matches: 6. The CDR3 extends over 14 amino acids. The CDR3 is CASSLVTSALEQYF. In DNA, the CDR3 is TGCGCCAGCAGCTTGGTTACTAGCGCTCTCGAGCAGTACTTC.

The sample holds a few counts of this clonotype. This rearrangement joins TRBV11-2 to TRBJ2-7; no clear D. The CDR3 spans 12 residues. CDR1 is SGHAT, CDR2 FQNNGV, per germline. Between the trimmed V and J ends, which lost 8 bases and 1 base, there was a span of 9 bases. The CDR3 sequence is CASRLTSYEQYF. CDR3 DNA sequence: TGTGCCAGCCGCCTGACTTCCTACGAGCAGTACTTC.

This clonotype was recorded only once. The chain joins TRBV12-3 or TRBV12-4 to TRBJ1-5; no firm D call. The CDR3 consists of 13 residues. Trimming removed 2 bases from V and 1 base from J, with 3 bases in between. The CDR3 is CASSLLSNQPQHF. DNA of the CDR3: TGTGCCAGCAGTTTATTAAGCAATCAGCCCCAGCATTTT.

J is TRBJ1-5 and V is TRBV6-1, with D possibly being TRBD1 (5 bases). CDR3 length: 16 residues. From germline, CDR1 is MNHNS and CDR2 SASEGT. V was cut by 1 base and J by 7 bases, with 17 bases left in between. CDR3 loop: CASSEEVGSWGQPQHF. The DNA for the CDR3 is TGTGCCAGCAGTGAAGAGGTAGGCTCCTGGGGGCAGCCCCAGCATTTT.

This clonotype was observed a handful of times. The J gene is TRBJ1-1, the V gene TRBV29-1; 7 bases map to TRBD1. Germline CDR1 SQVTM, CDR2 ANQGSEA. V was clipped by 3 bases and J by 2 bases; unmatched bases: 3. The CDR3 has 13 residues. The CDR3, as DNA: TGCAGCGTTGAGAACAGGGGTAACACTGAAGCTTTCTTT. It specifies CSVENRGNTEAFF.

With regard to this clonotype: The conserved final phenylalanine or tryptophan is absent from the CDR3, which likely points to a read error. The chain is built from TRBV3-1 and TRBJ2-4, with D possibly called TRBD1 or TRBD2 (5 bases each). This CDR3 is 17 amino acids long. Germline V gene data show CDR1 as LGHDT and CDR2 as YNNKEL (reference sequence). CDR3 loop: CASSQDLGPLAKSIQYY. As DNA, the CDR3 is TGTGCCAGCAGCCAAGATCTGGGGCCGCTAGCCAAAAGCATTCAGTACTAC.

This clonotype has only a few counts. The CDR3 nucleotides read TGCAGTGCTAGAGATCTAGGTCTGATCTACGAGCAGTACTTC. Amino acid sequence: CSARDLGLIYEQYF. The chain couples TRBV20-1 to TRBJ2-7; D is uncertain. The germline V and J ends were trimmed by 0 bases and 3 bases, with 12 bases remaining between them. Germline lookup yields CDR1 DFQATT and CDR2 SNEGSKA (reference sequence). This CDR3 is built from 14 residues.

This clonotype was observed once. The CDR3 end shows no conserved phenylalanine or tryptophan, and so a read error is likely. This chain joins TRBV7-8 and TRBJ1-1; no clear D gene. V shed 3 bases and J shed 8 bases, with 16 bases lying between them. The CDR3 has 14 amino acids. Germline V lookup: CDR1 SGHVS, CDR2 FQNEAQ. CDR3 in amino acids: CASSFFGMTREAFS. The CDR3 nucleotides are TGTGCCAGCAGCTTTTTCGGCATGACCAGGGAAGCTTTCTCT.

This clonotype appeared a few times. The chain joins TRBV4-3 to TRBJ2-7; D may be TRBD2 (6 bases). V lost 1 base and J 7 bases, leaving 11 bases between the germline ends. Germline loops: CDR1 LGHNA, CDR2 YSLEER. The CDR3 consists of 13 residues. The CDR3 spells CASSQVAGWEQYF. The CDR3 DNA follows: TGCGCCAGCAGCCAAGTCGCGGGATGGGAGCAGTACTTC.

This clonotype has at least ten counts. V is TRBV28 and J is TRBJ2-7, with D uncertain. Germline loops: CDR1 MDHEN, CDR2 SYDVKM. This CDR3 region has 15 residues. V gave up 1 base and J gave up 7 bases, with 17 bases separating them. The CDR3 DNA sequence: TGTGCCAGCAGTTTATTTGGTCGGCCCCTCGAGGAGCAGTACTTC. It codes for CASSLFGRPLEEQYF.

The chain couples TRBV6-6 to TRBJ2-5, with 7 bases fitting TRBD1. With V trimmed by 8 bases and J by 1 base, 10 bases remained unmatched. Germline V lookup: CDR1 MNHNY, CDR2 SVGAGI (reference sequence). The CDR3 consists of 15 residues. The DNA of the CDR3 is TGTGCCAGCGAGGGGGCCGCAGGGTTCCAAGAGACCCAGTACTTC. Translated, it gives CASEGAAGFQETQYF.

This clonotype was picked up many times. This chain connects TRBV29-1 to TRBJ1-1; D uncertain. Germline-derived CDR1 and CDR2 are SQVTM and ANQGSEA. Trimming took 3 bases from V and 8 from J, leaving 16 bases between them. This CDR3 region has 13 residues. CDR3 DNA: TGCAGCGTTGACCCTCAAGGAGGCCAGGAAGCTTTCTTT. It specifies CSVDPQGGQEAFF.

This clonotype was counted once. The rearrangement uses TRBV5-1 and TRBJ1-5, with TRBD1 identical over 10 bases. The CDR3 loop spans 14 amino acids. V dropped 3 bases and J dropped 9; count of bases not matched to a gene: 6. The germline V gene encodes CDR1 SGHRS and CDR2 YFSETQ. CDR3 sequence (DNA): TGCGCCAGCAGCTCAGGACAGGGGGATCCGCCCCAGCATTTT. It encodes CASSSGQGDPPQHF.

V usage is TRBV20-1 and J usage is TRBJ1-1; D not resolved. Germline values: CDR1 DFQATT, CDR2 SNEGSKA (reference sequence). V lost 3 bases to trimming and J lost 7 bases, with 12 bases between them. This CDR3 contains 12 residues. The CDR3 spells CSARPSGDEAFF. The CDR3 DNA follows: TGCAGTGCTAGGCCCTCGGGCGATGAAGCTTTCTTT.

The CDR3 is CASSQEAGGASYNSPLHF. The CDR3 DNA sequence: TGCGCCAGCAGCCAAGAGGCAGGGGGCGCTTCCTATAATTCACCCCTCCACTTT. The chain couples TRBV4-3 to TRBJ1-6; 8 positions match TRBD1. Germline lookup yields CDR1 LGHNA and CDR2 YSLEER. Trimming at V came to 0 bases and at J to 1 base, leaving 5 bases not matched to a gene. The CDR3 consists of 18 residues.

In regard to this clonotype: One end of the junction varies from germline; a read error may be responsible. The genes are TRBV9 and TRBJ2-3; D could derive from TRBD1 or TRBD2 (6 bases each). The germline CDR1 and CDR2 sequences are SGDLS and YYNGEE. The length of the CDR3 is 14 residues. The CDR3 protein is CASSASGATGTQYF. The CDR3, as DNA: TGTGCCAGCAGCGCATCGGGGGCCACAGGTACGCAGTATTTT.

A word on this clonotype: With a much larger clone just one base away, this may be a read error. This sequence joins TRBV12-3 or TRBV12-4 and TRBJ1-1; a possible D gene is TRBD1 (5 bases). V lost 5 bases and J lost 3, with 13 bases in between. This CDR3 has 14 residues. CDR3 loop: CASSIGGADTEAFF. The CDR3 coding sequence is TGTGCCAGCAGTATAGGAGGGGCTGACACTGAAGCTTTCTTT.